Following are 18 T cell receptor beta chains from one sample sequenced in a study of PD-1 blockade in classical Hodgkin lymphoma. There was relapse after autologous stem cell transplantation in every patient, and there was variation in brentuximab vedotin exposure. Thawed PBMCs were subjected to magnetic negative selection, which yielded isolated CD8+ T cells. Clones were sequenced by immunoSEQ multiplex PCR, and TCRdb holds only the in-frame ones, with some missing. This table holds 2,900 or so clones, about 69% found once. The sequencing used CD8+ T cells from blood, collected at baseline. Source of these receptors: a human donor with classical Hodgkin lymphoma.

The chain has TRBV27 and TRBJ1-4; 8 bases align to TRBD1. The CDR3 has 15 residues. CDR1 and CDR2 (germline): MNHEY, SMNVEV (reference sequence). V lost 6 bases to trimming and J lost 8 bases; unmatched junction nucleotides: 11. CDR3 protein: CASSQYRWDREKLFF. CDR3 bases: TGTGCCAGCAGCCAATACCGTTGGGACAGGGAAAAACTGTTTTTT. The full variable domain, its missing parts supplied by reference TRBV27 and TRBJ1-4, is EAQVTQNPRYLITVTGKKLTVTCSQNMNHEYMSWYRQDPGLGLRQIYYSMNVEVTDKGDVPEGYKVSRKEKRNFPLILESPSPNQTSLYFCASSQYRWDREKLFFGSGTQLSVL.

In DNA form, the CDR3 reads TGTGCCAGCTTTACGGGACAGCTGTTGGATACGCAGTATTTT. Protein sequence: CASFTGQLLDTQYF. The chain uses TRBV2 and TRBJ2-3, with 7 bases matching TRBD1. This CDR3 has 14 amino acids. V was pared by 8 bases and J by 6 bases, with 11 bases of the junction left unmatched. The V gene's germline CDR1 is SNHLY and CDR2 FYNNEI.

The gene calls are TRBV7-9 and TRBJ2-7; 7 nucleotides align to TRBD1. Germline V lookup: CDR1 SEHNR, CDR2 FQNEAQ (reference sequence). Trimming took 5 bases from V and 7 from J; bases not matched to a gene: 8. The CDR3 totals 13 residues. The CDR3 sequence is CASSAGTEREQYF. The CDR3, as DNA: TGTGCCAGCAGCGCCGGGACAGAAAGGGAGCAGTACTTC.

A few counts support this clone. This sequence joins TRBV7-9 and TRBJ1-1, with TRBD1 as a possible D gene (5 bases). Germline CDR1 is SEHNR and CDR2 is FQNEAQ (reference sequence). V gave up 7 bases and J gave up 3 bases, with 18 bases separating them. CDR3 length: 15 residues. CDR3 nucleotide sequence: TGTGCCAGCAACAACTCCCCAGGGTGGGACACTGAAGCTTTCTTT. It encodes CASNNSPGWDTEAFF.

This clone was seen more than once but under ten times. The V call is TRBV7-9, the J call TRBJ2-5; 8 nucleotides agree with TRBD2. The CDR3 is 14 residues long. V gave up 2 bases and J gave up 5 bases; unmatched junction bases: 4. Germline CDR1 SEHNR, CDR2 FQNEAQ (reference sequence). CDR3 region: CASSLRAGEETQYF. CDR3 nucleotides: TGTGCCAGCAGCTTACGAGCGGGAGAGGAGACCCAGTACTTC.

V gene TRBV4-1 combines with J gene TRBJ1-1; D not certain. Trimming took off 0 bases at V and 2 bases at J, with 13 bases between the two ends. Germline V gives CDR1 MGHRA, CDR2 YSYEKL. The CDR3 is 16 amino acids. The CDR3 reads CASSQDIASLNTEAFF. Written as DNA, the CDR3 is TGCGCCAGCAGCCAAGATATAGCCAGTCTTAACACTGAAGCTTTCTTT.

The chain carries TRBV27 and TRBJ2-3; TRBD2 might be the D (6 bases). There are 14 residues in the CDR3. V was clipped by 3 bases and J by 3 bases, with 10 bases between them. Germline V gives CDR1 MNHEY, CDR2 SMNVEV (reference sequence). The CDR3 sequence: CASSFGSGTDTQYF. Written as DNA, the CDR3 is TGTGCCAGCAGTTTCGGGAGTGGTACAGATACGCAGTATTTT.

The chain couples TRBV27 to TRBJ2-7, with D unresolved. The CDR3 totals 13 residues. The germline gives CDR1 MNHEY, CDR2 SMNVEV (reference sequence). Trimming shortened V by 5 bases and J by 7 bases, and 15 bases separated the two germline ends. DNA for the CDR3: TGTGCCAGCAGTCTGACCCCGTCGGTAGAGCAGTACTTC. Protein sequence: CASSLTPSVEQYF.

This clone has just one count. This chain connects TRBV7-9 to TRBJ2-7; TRBD1 matches at 7 bases. Looked up from germline, CDR1 is SEHNR and CDR2 is FQNEAQ (reference sequence). V lost 5 bases to trimming and J lost 1 base; unmatched junction nucleotides: 5. The CDR3 contains 14 residues. The CDR3: CASSPGTVSYEQYF. CDR3 nucleotide sequence: TGTGCCAGCAGCCCCGGGACAGTATCCTACGAGCAGTACTTC.

This clone was recorded once. The chain joins TRBV5-1 to TRBJ1-3, with D perhaps matching TRBD1 (6 bases). The V end was cut by 3 bases, the J end by 1 base, with 8 bases between. The germline V gene encodes CDR1 SGHRS and CDR2 YFSETQ. The CDR3 has 14 amino acids. The DNA for the CDR3 is TGCGCCAGCAGCTCCAGGGGATCTGGAAACACCATATATTTT. Residues: CASSSRGSGNTIYF.

V gene TRBV6-4 combines with J gene TRBJ2-1; TRBD1 agrees at 10 bases. The trim removed 8 bases at V and 4 bases at J, leaving 8 bases unmatched. CDR1 MRHNA and CDR2 SNTAGT come from the germline V gene. The CDR3 has 15 amino acids. The CDR3: CASGPGQGTYNEQFF. In DNA form, the CDR3 reads TGTGCCAGCGGCCCGGGACAGGGGACTTACAATGAGCAGTTCTTC.

The DNA for the CDR3 is TGTGCCAGCAGCATGCCCGGGACAGGGGGTATAGATACGCAGTATTTT. This sequence encodes CASSMPGTGGIDTQYF. The V call is TRBV9, the J call TRBJ2-3, with TRBD1 matching 11 bases. Unmatched junction bases numbered 9, after V lost 4 bases and J lost 5 bases. Germline V CDR1 and CDR2: SGDLS, YYNGEE. There are 16 residues in the CDR3.

The CDR3 spells CASSLQGAGTETQYF. CDR3 bases: TGTGCCAGCAGTCTACAGGGGGCCGGGACGGAGACCCAGTACTTC. The chain joins TRBV28 to TRBJ2-5; TRBD1 matches 9 bases. Germline V CDR1 and CDR2: MDHEN, SYDVKM. This CDR3 is built from 15 residues. Trimming took 5 bases from V and 5 from J; bases not matched to a gene: 9.

This clone appeared once. The chain is built from TRBV2 and TRBJ1-3; D uncertain. The germline V gene encodes CDR1 SNHLY and CDR2 FYNNEI. V lost 0 bases and J lost 4, with 13 bases in between. CDR3 length: 16 residues. CDR3 in amino acids: CASSEAQYSRGNTIYF. Written as DNA, the CDR3 is TGTGCCAGCAGTGAAGCGCAGTACTCCAGGGGAAACACCATATATTTT.

This sequence joins TRBV2 and TRBJ1-2; D is unclear. In germline, CDR1 is SNHLY, CDR2 FYNNEI. V was clipped by 11 bases and J by 6 bases, with 22 bases between them. The length of the CDR3 is 14 residues. CDR3 nucleotides: TGTGCCGGCTTCAGCGGGGAAGGTGGGGATGGCTACACCTTC. Translation gives CAGFSGEGGDGYTF. The whole variable domain, remainder taken from reference TRBV2 and TRBJ1-2, is EPEVTQTPSHQVTQMGQEVILRCVPISNHLYFYWYRQILGQKVEFLVSFYNNEISEKSEIFDDQFSVERPDGSNFTLKIRSTKLEDSAMYFCAGFSGEGGDGYTFGSGTRLTVV.

This clone came up a few times. CDR3 bases: TGCGCCAGCAGCCAAGCGGGACTAGCGGACACCTACGAGCAGTACTTC. Encoded protein: CASSQAGLADTYEQYF. The rearrangement uses TRBV4-1 and TRBJ2-7, with TRBD2 identical over 11 bases. Trimming took 1 base from V and 2 from J; bases not matched to a gene: 4. Germline V gene sequence: CDR1 MGHRA, CDR2 YSYEKL. The CDR3 consists of 16 residues.

The chain recombines TRBV30 with TRBJ2-3; D may be TRBD1 (5 bases). Germline loops: CDR1 GTSNPN, CDR2 SVGIG (reference sequence). The CDR3 consists of 14 residues. V was cut by 4 bases and J by 1 base, with 12 bases left in between. Written as DNA, the CDR3 is TGTGCCTGGACATCAGGGCTTGGCACAGATACGCAGTATTTT. It specifies CAWTSGLGTDTQYF. The full variable domain, completed using reference TRBV30 and TRBJ2-3, is SQTIHQWPATLVQPVGSPLSLECTVEGTSNPNLYWYRQAAGRGLQLLFYSVGIGQISSEVPQNLSASRPQDRQFILSSKKLLLSDSGFYLCAWTSGLGTDTQYFGPGTRLTVL.

The chain employs TRBV7-9 and TRBJ1-5, with D unresolved. Trimming pared 5 bases from V and 5 bases from J, leaving 7 bases between. The CDR3 runs to 12 residues. Looked up from germline, CDR1 is SEHNR and CDR2 is FQNEAQ (reference sequence). The chain's CDR3 is CASSRGHQPQHF. The CDR3 nucleotides read TGTGCCAGCAGCCGAGGGCATCAGCCCCAGCATTTT.